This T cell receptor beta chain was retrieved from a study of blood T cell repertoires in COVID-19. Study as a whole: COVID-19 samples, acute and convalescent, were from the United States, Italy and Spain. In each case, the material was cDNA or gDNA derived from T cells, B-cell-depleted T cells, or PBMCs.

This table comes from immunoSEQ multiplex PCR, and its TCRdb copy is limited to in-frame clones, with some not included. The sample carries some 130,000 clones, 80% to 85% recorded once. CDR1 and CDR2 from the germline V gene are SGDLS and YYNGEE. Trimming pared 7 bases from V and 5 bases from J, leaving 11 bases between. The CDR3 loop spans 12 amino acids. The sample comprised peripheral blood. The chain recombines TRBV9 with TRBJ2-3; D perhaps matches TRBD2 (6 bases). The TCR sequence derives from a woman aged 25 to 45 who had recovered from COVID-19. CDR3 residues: CASAPRGDTQYF. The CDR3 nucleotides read TGTGCCAGCGCCCCGCGGGGAGATACGCAGTATTTT.